The present entry profiles one T cell receptor (beta chain) with its context. This clone's antigen is unknown. No base quality information exists; no much larger clone differs at one position. This specimen comes from a study of control samples from healthy donors and cancer patients (dated by TCRdb to between 2020 and 2021). V is trimmed back by 6 bases and J by 1 base, and the junction contains 5 bases that no gene match accounts for. The CDR3 runs 15 amino acids, cysteine and phenylalanine included. Only the CDR3 DNA is retained, 45 bases long and in frame from the first base. Sequences KGHDR (CDR1) and SFDVKD (CDR2) are obtained from the germline V gene. The library relied on the immunoSEQ multiplex PCR assay. Not all clones reach the TCRdb copy of this immuneACCESS table, which keeps in-frame sequences only. Checked studies attribute under half of the gap to unresolved V genes and leave the rest unexplained. Recorded for this sample are some 150,000 clones; 91% of them occurred a single time. Of the sample, about 3% is held by the ten largest clones.

Rearrangement joined TRBV24-1 to TRBJ1-5, with TRBD1 identical over 7 junction bases. Sequenced sample: blood. The TCR sequence derives from a man younger than 40 in good health. The CDR3 region reads CATSRDSWSNQPQHF. The bases are TGTGCCACCAGTAGGGACAGTTGGAGCAATCAGCCCCAGCATTTT.